This TCR beta chain was sequenced for a study of molecular identifiers for immune sequencing clone quantification. Study observations and caveats: Effector cells kept over 97% of their molecules in clones above 20 RNA copies, while naive cells kept under 1% there. Spiked-in Jurkat TCR RNA corresponding to one cell was reported as detectable against roughly 1 million naive cells.

From germline, CDR1 is WSHSY and CDR2 SAAADI. The CDR3 contains 14 residues. The V and J ends lost 6 bases and 1 base, in that order; junction bases with no gene match: 0. With respect to this clonotype: Its antigen remains unidentified. With a much larger clone just one base away, this may be a read error.

RNA fractions of 10%, 30% or 50% and roughly 19,000 to 1,100,000 sorted cells were the source of naive CD8 libraries. TCRdb reprocessed the PCR reads via MiXCR and lists one record per CDR3 protein. The sample lists around 460,000 distinct CDR3 sequences; around 23% were seen once. Sequenced: naive CD8+ T cells from blood, with Jurkat cell RNA spiked in. Subset denoted: FACS-sorted CD8+CD4-CCR7+CD45RA+ naive T cells. This clonotype was sampled from a human donor in good health. Some libraries in this study had Jurkat cell RNA spiked in. V gene TRBV10-2 combines with J gene TRBJ2-3, with 11 bases matching TRBD2. Here the CDR3 reads CASRGLAGTDTQYF. The CDR3 DNA reads as TGCGCCAGCAGGGGACTAGCGGGCACAGATACGCAGTATTTT.